Below, 2 T cell receptor beta chains from the same sample are listed, as sequenced in a study of blood T cell repertoires in COVID-19. Generated by immunoSEQ multiplex PCR, the TCRdb table keeps only in-frame clones and is missing some. Here the sample spans about 150,000 clones, approximately 86% being singletons. Sample: peripheral blood. The origin of the receptors is a man in his fifties or sixties with COVID-19, enrolled during active disease.

The rearrangement uses TRBV7-2 and TRBJ2-1; TRBD1 agrees at 9 bases. Germline V gene lookup returns CDR1 SGHTA and CDR2 FQGNSA. The CDR3 has 15 amino acids. Trimming took 5 bases from V and 10 from J; bases not matched to a gene: 12. CDR3 in DNA: TGTGCCAGCAGCCCCTCAGGGACAGGGAGTGGAGAGCAGTTCTTC. It translates to CASSPSGTGSGEQFF. The full variable domain, its missing parts supplied by reference TRBV7-2 and TRBJ2-1, is GAGVSQSPSNKVTEKGKDVELRCDPISGHTALYWYRQSLGQGLEFLIYFQGNSAPDKSGLPSDRFSAERTGGSVSTLTIQRTQQEDSAVYLCASSPSGTGSGEQFFGPGTRLTVL.

This chain joins TRBV18 and TRBJ1-1; 9 bases align to TRBD1. Unmatched junction bases numbered 4, after V lost 7 bases and J lost 4 bases. Germline CDR1 reads KGHSH; CDR2 reads LQKENI. CDR3 size: 13 residues. The CDR3 sequence is CASLQGAGTEAFF. In DNA, the CDR3 is TGTGCCAGCTTACAGGGGGCCGGCACTGAAGCTTTCTTT.